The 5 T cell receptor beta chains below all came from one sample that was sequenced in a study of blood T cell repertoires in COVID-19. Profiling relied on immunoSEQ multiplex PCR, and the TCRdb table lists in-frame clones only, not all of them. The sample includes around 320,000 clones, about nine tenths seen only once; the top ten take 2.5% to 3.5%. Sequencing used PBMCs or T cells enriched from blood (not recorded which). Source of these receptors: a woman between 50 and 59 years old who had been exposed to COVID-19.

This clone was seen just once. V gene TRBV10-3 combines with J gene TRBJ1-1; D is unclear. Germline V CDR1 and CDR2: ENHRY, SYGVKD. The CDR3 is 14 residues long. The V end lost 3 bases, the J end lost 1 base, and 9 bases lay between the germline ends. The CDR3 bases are TGTGCCATCAGTGATGGCCGGGGGAACACTGAAGCTTTCTTT. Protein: CAISDGRGNTEAFF.

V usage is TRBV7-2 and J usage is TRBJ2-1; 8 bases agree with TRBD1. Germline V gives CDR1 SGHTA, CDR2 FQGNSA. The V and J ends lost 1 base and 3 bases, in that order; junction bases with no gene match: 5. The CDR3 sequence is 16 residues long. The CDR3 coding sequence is TGTGCCAGCAGCTTAGTGGGGGACAGGTTCTACAATGAGCAGTTCTTC. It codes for CASSLVGDRFYNEQFF.

DNA for the CDR3: TGTGCCAGCACACAGGAAAAAGACTCCTATAATTCACCCCTCCACTTT. Translating gives CASTQEKDSYNSPLHF. This chain joins TRBV27 and TRBJ1-6, with D maybe TRBD1 (5 bases). Germline V gene data show CDR1 as MNHEY and CDR2 as SMNVEV (reference sequence). Trimming stripped 7 bases from V and 0 bases from J, with 13 bases between. The CDR3 has 16 residues.

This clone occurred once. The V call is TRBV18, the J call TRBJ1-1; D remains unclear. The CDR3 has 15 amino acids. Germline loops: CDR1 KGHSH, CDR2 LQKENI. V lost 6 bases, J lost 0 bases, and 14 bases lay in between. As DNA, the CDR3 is TGTGCCAGCTCCACCCAGGTCGCCATGAACACTGAAGCTTTCTTT. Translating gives CASSTQVAMNTEAFF.

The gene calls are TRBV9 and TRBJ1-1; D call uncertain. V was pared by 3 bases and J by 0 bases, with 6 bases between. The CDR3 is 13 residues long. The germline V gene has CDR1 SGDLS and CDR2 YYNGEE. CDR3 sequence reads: CASSGRLNTEAFF. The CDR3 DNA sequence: TGTGCCAGCAGCGGGCGGTTGAACACTGAAGCTTTCTTT.